This T cell receptor beta chain was identified in a study of T cell responses to AZD1222 COVID-19 vaccine. In the study overall: Second doses were pooled across both intervals (about 4 or about 12 weeks). Study results and caveats: Only five or six AZD1222 recipients tested seropositive at baseline. Most donors were white British, females outnumbered males, and clonal diversity was possibly underestimated. The study found vaccine-associated CD4 TCRs spanning spike, dominant at 160-218 and 743-854.

As regards this clone: The antigen is not known. Other DNA sequences in the same sample also yield this CDR3.

The protocol was immunoSEQ multiplex PCR, while the TCRdb copy is restricted to in-frame clones and leaves out a portion. Here the sample spans approximately 200,000 clones, almost 90% being singletons. Trimming shortened V by 1 base and J by 4 bases, and 4 bases separated the two germline ends. This CDR3 is built from 13 residues. Germline V lookup: CDR1 SGHVS, CDR2 FQNEAQ. The sequence came from an adult in good health. The rearrangement links TRBV7-8 to TRBJ2-2; no definite D call. This sample comprised peripheral blood, obtained on day 0 of AZD1222 vaccination. CDR3 sequence reads: CASSLGGTGELFF. The CDR3 nucleotides read TGTGCCAGCAGCTTAGGGGGCACCGGGGAGCTGTTTTTT.